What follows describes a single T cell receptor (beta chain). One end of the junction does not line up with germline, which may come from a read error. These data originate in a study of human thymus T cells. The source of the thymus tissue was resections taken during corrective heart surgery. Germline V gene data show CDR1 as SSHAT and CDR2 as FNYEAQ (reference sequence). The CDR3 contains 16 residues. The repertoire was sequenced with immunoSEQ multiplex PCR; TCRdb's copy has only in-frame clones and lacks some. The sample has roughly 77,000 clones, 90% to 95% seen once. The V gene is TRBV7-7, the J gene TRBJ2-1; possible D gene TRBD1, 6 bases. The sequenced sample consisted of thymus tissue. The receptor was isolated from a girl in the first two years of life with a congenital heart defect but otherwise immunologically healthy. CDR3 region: CASSPGQLSSYNEQFF. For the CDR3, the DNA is TGTGCTAGCAGCCCCGGACAGCTGAGCTCCTACAATGAGCAGTTCTTC. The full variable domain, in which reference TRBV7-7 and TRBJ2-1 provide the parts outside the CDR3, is GAGVSQSPRYKVTKRGQDVTLRCDPISSHATLYWYQQALGQGPEFLTYFNYEAQPDKSGLPSDRFSAERPEGSISTLTIQRTEQRDSAMYRCASSPGQLSSYNEQFFGPGTRLTVL.